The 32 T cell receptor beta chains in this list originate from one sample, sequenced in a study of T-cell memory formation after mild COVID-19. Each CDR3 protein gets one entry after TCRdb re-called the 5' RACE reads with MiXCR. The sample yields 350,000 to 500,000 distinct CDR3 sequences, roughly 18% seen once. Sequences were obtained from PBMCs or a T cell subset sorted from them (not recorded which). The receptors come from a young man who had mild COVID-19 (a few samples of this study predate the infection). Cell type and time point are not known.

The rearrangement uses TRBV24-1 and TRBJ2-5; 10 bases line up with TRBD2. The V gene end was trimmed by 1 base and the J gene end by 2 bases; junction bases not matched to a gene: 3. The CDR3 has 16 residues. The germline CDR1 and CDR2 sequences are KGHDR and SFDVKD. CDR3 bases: TGTGCCACCAGTGATTTCCCTAGCGGGGGTCAAGAGACCCAGTACTTC. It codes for CATSDFPSGGQETQYF.

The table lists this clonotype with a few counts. The CDR3 DNA follows: TGTGCCAGCAGCCCACGGACAGACACAGATACGCAGTATTTT. Its protein is CASSPRTDTDTQYF. The chain links TRBV5-5 to TRBJ2-3; weak D call: TRBD1 (6 bases). The CDR3 extends over 14 amino acids. Germline V lookup: CDR1 SGHKS, CDR2 YYEKEE (reference sequence). V was pared by 4 bases and J by 2 bases, with 11 bases between.

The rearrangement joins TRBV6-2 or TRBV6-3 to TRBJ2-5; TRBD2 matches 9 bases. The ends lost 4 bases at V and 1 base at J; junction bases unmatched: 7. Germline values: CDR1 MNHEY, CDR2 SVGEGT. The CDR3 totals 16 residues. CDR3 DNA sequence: TGTGCCAGCAGTTCTCCGGGACTAGCCACCCAAGAGACCCAGTACTTC. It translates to CASSSPGLATQETQYF.

The CDR3: CASSFLGGADEQYF. The CDR3 nucleotides read TGTGCCAGCAGCTTCTTGGGGGGCGCGGACGAGCAGTACTTC. J is TRBJ2-7 and V is TRBV5-4, with D perhaps given as TRBD1 or TRBD2 (6 bases each). The CDR3 is 14 amino acids. Looked up from germline, CDR1 is SGHNT and CDR2 is YYREEE (reference sequence). The V end lost 2 bases, the J end lost 5 bases, and 14 bases lay between the germline ends.

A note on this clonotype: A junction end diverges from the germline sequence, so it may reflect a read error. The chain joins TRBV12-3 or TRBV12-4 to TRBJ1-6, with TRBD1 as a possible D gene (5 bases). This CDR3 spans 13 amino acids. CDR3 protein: CATSYQGPTPLHF. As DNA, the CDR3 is TGTGCCACCAGTTATCAGGGACCGACACCCCTCCACTTT.

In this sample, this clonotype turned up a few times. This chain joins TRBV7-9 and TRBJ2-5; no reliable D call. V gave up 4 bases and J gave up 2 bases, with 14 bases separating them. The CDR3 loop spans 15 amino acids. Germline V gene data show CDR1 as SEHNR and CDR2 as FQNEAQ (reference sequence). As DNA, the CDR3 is TGTGCCAGCAGCTCCCTTCTGGGTGCTCAAGAGACCCAGTACTTC. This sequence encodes CASSSLLGAQETQYF.

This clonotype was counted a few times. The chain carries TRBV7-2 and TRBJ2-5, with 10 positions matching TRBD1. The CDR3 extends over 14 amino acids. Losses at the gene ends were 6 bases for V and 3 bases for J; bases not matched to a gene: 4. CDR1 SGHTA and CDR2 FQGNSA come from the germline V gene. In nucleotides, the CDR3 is TGTGCCAGCAGGTCCGGGACAGGGGAAGAGACCCAGTACTTC. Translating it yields CASRSGTGEETQYF. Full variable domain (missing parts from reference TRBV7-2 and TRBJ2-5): GAGVSQSPSNKVTEKGKDVELRCDPISGHTALYWYRQSLGQGLEFLIYFQGNSAPDKSGLPSDRFSAERTGGSVSTLTIQRTQQEDSAVYLCASRSGTGEETQYFGPGTRLLVL.

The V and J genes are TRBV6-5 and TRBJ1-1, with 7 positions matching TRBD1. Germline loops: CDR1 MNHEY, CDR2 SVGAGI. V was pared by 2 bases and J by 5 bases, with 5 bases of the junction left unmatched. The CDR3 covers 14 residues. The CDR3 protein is CASSYLDRETEAFF. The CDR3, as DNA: TGTGCCAGCAGTTACCTTGACAGGGAGACTGAAGCTTTCTTT.

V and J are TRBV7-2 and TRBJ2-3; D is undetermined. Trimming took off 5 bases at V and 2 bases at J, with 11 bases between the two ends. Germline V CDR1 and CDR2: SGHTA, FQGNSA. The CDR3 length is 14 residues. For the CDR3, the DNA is TGTGCCAGCAGCCCCATAACGGCCACAGATACGCAGTATTTT. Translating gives CASSPITATDTQYF.

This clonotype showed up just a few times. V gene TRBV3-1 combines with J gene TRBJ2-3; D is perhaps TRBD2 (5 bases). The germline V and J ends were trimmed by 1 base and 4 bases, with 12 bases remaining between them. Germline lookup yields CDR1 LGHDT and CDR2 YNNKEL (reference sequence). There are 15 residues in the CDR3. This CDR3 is CASSQATRRPDTQYF. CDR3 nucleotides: TGTGCCAGCAGCCAAGCCACTAGGAGGCCAGATACGCAGTATTTT.

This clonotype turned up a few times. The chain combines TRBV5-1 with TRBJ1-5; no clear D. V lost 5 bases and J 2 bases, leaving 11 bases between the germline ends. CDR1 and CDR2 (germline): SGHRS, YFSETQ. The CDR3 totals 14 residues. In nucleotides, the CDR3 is TGCGCCAGCAGTCCCATTGGTGGCAATCAGCCCCAGCATTTT. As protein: CASSPIGGNQPQHF.

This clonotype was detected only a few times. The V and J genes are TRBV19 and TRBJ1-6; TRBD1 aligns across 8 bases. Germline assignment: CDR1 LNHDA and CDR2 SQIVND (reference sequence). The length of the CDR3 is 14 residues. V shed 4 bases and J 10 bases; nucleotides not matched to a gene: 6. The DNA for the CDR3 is TGTGCCAGTAGTAACGGACAGGGAGACTCACCCCTCCACTTT. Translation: CASSNGQGDSPLHF.

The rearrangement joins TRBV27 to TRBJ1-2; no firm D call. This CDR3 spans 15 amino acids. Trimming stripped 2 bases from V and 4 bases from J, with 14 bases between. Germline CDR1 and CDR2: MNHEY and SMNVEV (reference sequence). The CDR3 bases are TGTGCCAGCAGTTTAAAGGGCGTATGGGGCTATGGCTACACCTTC. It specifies CASSLKGVWGYGYTF.

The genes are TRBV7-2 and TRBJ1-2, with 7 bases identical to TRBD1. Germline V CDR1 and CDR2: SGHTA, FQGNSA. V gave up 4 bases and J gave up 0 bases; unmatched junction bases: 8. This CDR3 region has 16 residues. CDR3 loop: CASSSQGTVANYGYTF. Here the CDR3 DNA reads TGTGCCAGCAGCTCTCAGGGGACAGTTGCTAACTATGGCTACACCTTC.

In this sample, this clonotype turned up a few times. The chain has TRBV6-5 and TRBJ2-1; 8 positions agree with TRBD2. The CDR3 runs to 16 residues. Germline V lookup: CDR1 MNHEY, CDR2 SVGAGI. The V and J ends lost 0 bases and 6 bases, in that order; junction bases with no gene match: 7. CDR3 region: CASSYSHGGAGNEQFF. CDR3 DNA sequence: TGTGCCAGCAGTTACTCGCACGGGGGGGCAGGCAATGAGCAGTTCTTC.

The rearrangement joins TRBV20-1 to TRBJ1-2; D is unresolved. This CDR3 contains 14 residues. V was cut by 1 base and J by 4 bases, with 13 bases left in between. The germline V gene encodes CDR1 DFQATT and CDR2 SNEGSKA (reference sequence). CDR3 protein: CSARAPAGPYGYTF. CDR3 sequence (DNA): TGCAGTGCTAGAGCCCCGGCGGGCCCCTATGGCTACACCTTC.

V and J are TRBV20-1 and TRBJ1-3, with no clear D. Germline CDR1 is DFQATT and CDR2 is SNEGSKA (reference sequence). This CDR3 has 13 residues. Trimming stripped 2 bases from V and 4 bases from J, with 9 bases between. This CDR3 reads CSARSVNGNTIYF. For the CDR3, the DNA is TGCAGTGCTAGATCAGTAAACGGAAACACCATATATTTT.

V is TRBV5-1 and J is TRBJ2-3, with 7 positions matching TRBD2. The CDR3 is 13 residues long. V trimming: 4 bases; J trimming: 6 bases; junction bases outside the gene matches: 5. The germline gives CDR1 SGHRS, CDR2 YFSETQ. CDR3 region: CASSPRGDDTQYF. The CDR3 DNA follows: TGCGCCAGCAGCCCCCGGGGGGACGATACGCAGTATTTT.

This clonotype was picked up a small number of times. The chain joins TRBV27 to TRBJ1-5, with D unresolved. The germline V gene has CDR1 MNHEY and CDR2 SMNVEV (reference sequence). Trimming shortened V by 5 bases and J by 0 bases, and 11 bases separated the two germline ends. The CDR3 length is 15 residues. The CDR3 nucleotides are TGTGCCAGCAGTCAGACACTTTATAGCAATCAGCCCCAGCATTTT. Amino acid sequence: CASSQTLYSNQPQHF.

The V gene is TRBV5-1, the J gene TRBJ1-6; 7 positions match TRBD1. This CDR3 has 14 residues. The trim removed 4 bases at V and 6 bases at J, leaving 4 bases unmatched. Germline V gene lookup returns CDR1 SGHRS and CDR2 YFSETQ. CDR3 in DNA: TGCGCCAGCAGCGACGGGACAGCTAATTCACCCCTCCACTTT. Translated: CASSDGTANSPLHF. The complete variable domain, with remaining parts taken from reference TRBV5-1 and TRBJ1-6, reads KAGVTQTPRYLIKTRGQQVTLSCSPISGHRSVSWYQQTPGQGLQFLFEYFSETQRNKGNFPGRFSGRQFSNSRSEMNVSTLELGDSALYLCASSDGTANSPLHFGNGTRLTVT.

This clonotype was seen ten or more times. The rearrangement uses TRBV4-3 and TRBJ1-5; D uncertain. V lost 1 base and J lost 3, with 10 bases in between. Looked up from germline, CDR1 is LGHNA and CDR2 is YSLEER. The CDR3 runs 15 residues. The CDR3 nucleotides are TGCGCCAGCAGCCAAGCCTCGGGCCACAATCAGCCCCAGCATTTT. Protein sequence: CASSQASGHNQPQHF.

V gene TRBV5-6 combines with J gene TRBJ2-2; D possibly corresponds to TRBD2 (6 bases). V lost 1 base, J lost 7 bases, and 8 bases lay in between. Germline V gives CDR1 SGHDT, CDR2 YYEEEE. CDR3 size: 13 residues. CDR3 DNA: TGTGCCAGCAGCTTGCTGGAGGGCGGGGAGCTGTTTTTT. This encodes CASSLLEGGELFF.

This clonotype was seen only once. CDR3 sequence: CASSLYDPGQGYGYTF. As DNA, the CDR3 is TGCGCCAGCAGCTTATACGACCCGGGACAGGGCTATGGCTACACCTTC. The chain couples TRBV5-1 to TRBJ1-2; 9 positions match TRBD1. Trimming removed 2 bases from V and 4 bases from J; junction bases left unmatched: 9. The germline V gene has CDR1 SGHRS and CDR2 YFSETQ. The CDR3 contains 16 residues.

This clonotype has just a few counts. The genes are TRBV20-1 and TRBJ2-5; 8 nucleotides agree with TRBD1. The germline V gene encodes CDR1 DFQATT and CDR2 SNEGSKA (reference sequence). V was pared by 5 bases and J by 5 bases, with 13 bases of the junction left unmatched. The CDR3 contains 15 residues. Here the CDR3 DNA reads TGCAGTGCTCTCCCCGGCGGACAGGGTGGGGAGACCCAGTACTTC. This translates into CSALPGGQGGETQYF.

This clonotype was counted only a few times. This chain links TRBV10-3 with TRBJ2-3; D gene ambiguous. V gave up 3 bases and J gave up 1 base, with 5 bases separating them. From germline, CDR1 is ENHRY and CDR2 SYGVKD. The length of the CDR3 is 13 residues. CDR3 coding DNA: TGTGCCATCAGTGAATCTGGCACAGATACGCAGTATTTT. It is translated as CAISESGTDTQYF.

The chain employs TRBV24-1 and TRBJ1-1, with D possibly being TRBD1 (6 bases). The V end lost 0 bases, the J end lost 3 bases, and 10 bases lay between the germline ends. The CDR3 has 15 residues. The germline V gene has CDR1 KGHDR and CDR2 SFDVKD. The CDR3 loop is CATSDLTGNYTEAFF. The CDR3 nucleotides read TGTGCCACCAGTGATTTGACAGGGAATTACACTGAAGCTTTCTTT.

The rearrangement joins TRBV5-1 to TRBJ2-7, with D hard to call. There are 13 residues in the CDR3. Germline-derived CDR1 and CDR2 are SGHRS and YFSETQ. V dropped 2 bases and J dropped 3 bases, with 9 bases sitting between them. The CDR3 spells CASSFASFYEQYF. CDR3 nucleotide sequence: TGCGCCAGCAGCTTCGCCAGCTTCTACGAGCAGTACTTC.

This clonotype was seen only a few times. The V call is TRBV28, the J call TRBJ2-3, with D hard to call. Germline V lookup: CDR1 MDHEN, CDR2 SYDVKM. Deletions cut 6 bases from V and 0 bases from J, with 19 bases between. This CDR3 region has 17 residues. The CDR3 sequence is CASSYLTGLRSTDTQYF. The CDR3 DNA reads TGTGCCAGCAGCTACTTGACGGGCCTTCGAAGCACAGATACGCAGTATTTT.

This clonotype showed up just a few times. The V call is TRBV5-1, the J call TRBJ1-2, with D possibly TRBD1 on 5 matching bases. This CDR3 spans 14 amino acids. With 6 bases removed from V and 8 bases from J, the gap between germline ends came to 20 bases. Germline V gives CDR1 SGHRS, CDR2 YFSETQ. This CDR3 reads CASNPGRGSEGYTF. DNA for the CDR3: TGCGCCAGCAACCCGGGACGGGGATCGGAGGGCTACACCTTC.

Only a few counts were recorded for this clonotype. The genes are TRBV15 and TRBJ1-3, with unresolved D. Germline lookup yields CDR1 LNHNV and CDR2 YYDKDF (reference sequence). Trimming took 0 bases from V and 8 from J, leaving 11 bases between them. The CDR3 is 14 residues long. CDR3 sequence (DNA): TGTGCCACCAGCAGAGATAGCGCAGCGGACACCATATATTTT. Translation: CATSRDSAADTIYF.

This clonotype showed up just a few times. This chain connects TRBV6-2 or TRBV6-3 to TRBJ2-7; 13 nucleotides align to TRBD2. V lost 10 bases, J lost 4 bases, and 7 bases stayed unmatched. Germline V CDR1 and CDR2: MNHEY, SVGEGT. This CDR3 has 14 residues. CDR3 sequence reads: CATGTSGEIYEQYV. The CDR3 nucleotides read TGTGCCACGGGGACTAGCGGGGAAATATACGAGCAGTACGTC.

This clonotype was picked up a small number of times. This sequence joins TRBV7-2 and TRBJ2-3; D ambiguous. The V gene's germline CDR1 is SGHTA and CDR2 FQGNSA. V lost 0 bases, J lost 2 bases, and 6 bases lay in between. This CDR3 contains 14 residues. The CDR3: CASSLASYTDTQYF. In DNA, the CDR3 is TGTGCCAGCAGCTTAGCGTCGTACACAGATACGCAGTATTTT.